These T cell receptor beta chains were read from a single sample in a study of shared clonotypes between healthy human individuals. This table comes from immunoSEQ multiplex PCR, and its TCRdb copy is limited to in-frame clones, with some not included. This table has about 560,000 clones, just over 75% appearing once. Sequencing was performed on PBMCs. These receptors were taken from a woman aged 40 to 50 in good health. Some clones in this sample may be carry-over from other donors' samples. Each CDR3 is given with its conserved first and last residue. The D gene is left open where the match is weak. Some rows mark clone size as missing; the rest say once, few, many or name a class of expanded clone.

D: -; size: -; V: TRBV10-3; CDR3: CAISEGADGSYEQYF
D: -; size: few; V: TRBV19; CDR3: CASSIGGGGTEAFF
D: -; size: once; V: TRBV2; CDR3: CASSQGRDREQYF
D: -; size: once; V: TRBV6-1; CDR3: CASSVTTYEQYF
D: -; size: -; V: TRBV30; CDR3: CAWSRQSGRQETQYF
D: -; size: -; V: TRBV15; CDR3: CATSRGRDNEKLFF
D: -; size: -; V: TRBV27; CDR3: CASSFRGGTGYTF
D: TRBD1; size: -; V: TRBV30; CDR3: CAWTRDRGQGYTF
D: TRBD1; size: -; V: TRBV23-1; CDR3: CASSPGTGRVGELFF
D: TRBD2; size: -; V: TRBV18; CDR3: CASSPPGREGLDNEQFF
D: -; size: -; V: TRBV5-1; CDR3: CASSLHESQATQYF
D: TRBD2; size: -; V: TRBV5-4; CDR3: CASSLVTSGSIAYNEQFF
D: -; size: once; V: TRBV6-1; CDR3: CASSAFSGNTGELFF
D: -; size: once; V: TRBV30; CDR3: CAWSRRMNTEAFF
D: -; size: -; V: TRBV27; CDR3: CASRPGATDTQYF
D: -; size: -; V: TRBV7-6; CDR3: CASSLGGVGGYTF
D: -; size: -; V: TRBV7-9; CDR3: CASSLVGDEQFF
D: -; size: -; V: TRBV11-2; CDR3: CASSLRGLSYGYTF
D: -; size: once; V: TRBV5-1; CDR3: CASSNGENTEAFF
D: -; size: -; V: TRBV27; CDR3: CASSLWGARGQPQHF
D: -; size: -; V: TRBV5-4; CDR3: CASSPAGGAQTYEQYF
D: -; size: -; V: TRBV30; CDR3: CAWSQIPTGRVEKLFF
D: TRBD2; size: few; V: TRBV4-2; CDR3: CASSHQLAGADNEQFF
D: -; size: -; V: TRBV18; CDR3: CASSPEGMNTEAFF
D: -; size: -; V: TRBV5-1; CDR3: CASSLSPDQPQHF
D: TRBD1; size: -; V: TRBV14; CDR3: CASSQDRGNEAFF
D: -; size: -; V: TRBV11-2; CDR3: CASSLVGGHDYEQYF
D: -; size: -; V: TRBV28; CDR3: CASSLVGPSGQPQHF
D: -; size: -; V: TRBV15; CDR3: CATSGGTASGANVLTF
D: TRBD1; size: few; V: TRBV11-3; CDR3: CASSPARAGGGELFF
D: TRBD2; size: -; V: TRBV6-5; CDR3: CASSYSSGLAGETQYF
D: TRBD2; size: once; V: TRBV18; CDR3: CATQRGVRSSGELFF
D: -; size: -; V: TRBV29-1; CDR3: CSVEEGHGYTF
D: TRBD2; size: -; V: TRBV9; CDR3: CASSVSGRPSSGANVLTF
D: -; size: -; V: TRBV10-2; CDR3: CASSSSVPMNTEAFF
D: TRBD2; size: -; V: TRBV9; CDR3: CASSVGLAAYNEQFF
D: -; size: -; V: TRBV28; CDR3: CASRSGPGNTEAFF
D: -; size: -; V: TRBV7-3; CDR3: CASSLSRELNEQFF
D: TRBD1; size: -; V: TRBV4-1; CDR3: CASSDLKGANTEAFF
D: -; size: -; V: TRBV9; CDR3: CASRRGAEQDSPLHF
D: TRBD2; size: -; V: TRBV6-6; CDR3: CASRRTSVYNEQFF
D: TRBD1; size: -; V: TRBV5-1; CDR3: CASSSQGHTGELFF
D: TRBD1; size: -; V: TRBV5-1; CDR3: CASSDPGQGYTEAFF
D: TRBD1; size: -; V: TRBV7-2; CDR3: CASSQQGAQGYGYTF